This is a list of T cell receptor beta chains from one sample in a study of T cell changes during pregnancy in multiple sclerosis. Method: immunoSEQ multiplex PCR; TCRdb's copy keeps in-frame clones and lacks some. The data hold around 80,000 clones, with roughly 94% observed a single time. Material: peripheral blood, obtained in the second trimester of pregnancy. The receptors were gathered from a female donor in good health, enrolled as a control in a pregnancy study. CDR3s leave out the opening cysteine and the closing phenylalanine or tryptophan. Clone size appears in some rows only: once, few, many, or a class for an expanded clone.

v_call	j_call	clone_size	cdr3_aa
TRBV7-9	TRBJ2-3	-	ASSFPAGGISTDTQY
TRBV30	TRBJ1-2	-	AWSVQGGYGYT
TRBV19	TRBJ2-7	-	ASSPSHRGRGEQY
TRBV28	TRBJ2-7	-	ASSSLHSAKTAYEQY
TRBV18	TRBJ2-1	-	ASSSGLVNEQF
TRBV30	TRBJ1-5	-	AWSVNENQPQH
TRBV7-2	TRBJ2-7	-	ASSLAPAGGSYEQY
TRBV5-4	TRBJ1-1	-	ASSLGGTGPNEAF
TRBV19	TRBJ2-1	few	ASSTDSHNEQF
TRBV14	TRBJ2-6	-	ASSITGGAGANVLT
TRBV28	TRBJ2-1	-	ASSSAGARYNEQF
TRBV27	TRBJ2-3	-	ASSSLRLAPDTQY
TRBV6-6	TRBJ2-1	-	ASSNRQGAYNEQF
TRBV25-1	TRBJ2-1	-	ASTPSGTGVDEQF
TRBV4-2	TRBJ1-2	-	ASSQEGTGKYGYT
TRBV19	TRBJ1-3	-	ASSIGKKGNTIY
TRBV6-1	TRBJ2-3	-	ASSEARAKNTDTQY
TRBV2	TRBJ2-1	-	ASRGIYNEQF
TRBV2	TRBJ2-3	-	ASSPGQGTDTQY
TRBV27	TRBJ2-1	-	ASSSTGGYNEQF
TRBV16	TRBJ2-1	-	ASSLRDSYNEQF
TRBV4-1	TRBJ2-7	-	ASSQVRLAGVDHEQY
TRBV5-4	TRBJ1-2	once	ASTTVIGYGYT
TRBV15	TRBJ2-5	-	ATSRDHPRGAKETQY
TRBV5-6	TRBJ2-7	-	ASSLDAGGSDEQY
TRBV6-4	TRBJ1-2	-	ASTSTGVLENGYT
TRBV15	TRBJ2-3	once	ATSAGTSIPDTQY
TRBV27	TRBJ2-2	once	ASSLGASGRAGELF
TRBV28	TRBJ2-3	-	ASSLASLSDTQY
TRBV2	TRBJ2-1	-	ASSGTGGDYNEQF
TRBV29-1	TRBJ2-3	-	SVEQGARTDTQY
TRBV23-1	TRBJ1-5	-	ASSPGGGSQH
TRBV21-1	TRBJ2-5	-	ASSLGGGETQY
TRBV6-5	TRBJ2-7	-	ASSYRDSGGYEQY
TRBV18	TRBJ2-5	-	ASSQPSRQETQY
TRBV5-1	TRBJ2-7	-	ASSLASGTQSSYEQY
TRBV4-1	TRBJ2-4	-	ASSLTWSGENIQY
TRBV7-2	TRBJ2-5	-	ASSLVATEETQY
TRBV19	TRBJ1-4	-	ASRRHPYQGQEKLF
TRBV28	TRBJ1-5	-	ASSLDRGPGH
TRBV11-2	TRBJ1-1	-	ASKEGATWNTEAF
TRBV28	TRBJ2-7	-	ASRKGTSGWYEQY
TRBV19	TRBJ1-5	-	ASSLEGGQPQH
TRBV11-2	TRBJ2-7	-	ASSLVSQGEQY
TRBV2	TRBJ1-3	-	ASSEWTRAPGNTIY
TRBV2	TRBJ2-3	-	ASSEPPAGKDTQY
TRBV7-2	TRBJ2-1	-	ASSLNPSEEF
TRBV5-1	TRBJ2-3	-	ASSLEGQTDTQY
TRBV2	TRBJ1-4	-	ASSELFPAANEKLF
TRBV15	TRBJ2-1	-	ATSRGASGRDEQF
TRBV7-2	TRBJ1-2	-	ASSYQGGNGYT
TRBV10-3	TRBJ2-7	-	AISESLIGVTEQY